The entry below describes one T cell receptor (beta chain). CDR1 is MGHRA and CDR2 is YSYEKL in the germline V gene. V lost 2 bases, J lost 7 bases, and 12 bases lay in between. CDR3 length equals 14 residues. Poor-prognosis osteosarcoma patients supplied post-treatment primary, local recurrence and metastasis tumor specimens. This entry comes from a study of the immune and genomic landscape of osteosarcoma. Across the study: Diagnosis ages spanned roughly 5-81 years, median about 30.

Sequencing used immunoSEQ multiplex PCR; TCRdb keeps in-frame clones, though not all of them. The sample yields roughly 10,000 clones, 71% seen once. The chain joins TRBV4-1 to TRBJ2-1; possibly TRBD2 for D (6 bases). This receptor was obtained from a human donor with osteosarcoma. Sequenced: osteosarcoma tumor tissue from the lung. The CDR3 spells CASSQTGTSNEQFF. The CDR3 DNA reads as TGCGCCAGCAGCCAAACCGGGACTTCTAATGAGCAGTTCTTC.